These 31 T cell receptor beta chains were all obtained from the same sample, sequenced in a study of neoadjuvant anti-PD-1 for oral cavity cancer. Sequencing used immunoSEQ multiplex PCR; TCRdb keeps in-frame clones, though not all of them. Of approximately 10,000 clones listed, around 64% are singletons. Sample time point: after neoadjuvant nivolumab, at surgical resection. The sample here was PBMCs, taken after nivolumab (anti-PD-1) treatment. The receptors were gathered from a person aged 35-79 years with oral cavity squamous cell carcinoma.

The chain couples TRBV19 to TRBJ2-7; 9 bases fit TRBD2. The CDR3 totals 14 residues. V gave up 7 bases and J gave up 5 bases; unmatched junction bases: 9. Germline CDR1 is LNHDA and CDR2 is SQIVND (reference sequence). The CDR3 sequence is CASTPSGIPHEQYF. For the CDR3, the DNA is TGTGCCAGTACCCCTAGCGGGATCCCCCACGAGCAGTACTTC.

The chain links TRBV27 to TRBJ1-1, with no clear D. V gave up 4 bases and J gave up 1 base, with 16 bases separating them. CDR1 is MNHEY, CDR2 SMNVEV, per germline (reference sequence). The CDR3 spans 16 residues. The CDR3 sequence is CASSSPTRTQNTEAFF. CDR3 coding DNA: TGTGCCAGCAGTTCCCCCACCCGAACCCAGAACACTGAAGCTTTCTTT.

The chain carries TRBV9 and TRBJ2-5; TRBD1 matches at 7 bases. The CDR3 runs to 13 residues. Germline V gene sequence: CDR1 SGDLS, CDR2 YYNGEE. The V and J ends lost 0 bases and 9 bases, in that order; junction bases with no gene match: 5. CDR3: CASSVEAGGAQYF. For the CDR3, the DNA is TGTGCCAGCAGCGTAGAAGCAGGGGGTGCCCAGTACTTC.

CDR3 DNA: TGTGCCAGCAGCCAGGACAGCCGAGCCTTTGGAAACACCATATATTTT. This translates into CASSQDSRAFGNTIYF. The rearrangement links TRBV5-6 to TRBJ1-3, with a weak D call TRBD1 (6 bases). The CDR3 is 16 amino acids. V was pared by 4 bases and J by 3 bases, with 17 bases between. Germline CDR1 reads SGHDT; CDR2 reads YYEEEE. Drawing the rest from reference TRBV5-6 and TRBJ1-3, the complete variable domain is DAGVTQSPTHLIKTRGQQVTLRCSPKSGHDTVSWYQQALGQGPQFIFQYYEEEERQRGNFPDRFSGHQFPNYSSELNVNALLLGDSALYLCASSQDSRAFGNTIYFGEGSWLTVV.

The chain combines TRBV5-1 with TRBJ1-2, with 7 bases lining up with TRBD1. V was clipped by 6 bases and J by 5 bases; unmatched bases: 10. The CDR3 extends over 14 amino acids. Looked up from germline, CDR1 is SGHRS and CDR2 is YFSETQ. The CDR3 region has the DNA TGCGCCAGCAACCTCCTCGGGACAGATTATGGCTACACCTTC. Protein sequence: CASNLLGTDYGYTF.

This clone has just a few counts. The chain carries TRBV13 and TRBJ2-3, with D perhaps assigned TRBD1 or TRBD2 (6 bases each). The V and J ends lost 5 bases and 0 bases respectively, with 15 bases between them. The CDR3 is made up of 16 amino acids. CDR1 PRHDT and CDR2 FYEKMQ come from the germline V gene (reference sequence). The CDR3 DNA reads TGTGCCAGCAGCGCTGCCCGGGGGCTTAGCACAGATACGCAGTATTTT. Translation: CASSAARGLSTDTQYF.

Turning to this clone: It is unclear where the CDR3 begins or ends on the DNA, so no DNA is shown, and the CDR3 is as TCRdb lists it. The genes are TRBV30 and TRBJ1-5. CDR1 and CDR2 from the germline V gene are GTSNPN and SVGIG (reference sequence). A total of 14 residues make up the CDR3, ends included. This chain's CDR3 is CAWSVAHGATPKHF.

CDR3 DNA: TGTGCCAGCGGCCGGACTAGCGGGGATTTTTTTCTGGCGGGTGAGCAGTTCTTC. Residues: CASGRTSGDFFLAGEQFF. This rearrangement joins TRBV11-3 to TRBJ2-1; 12 nucleotides match TRBD2. CDR1 is SGHNT and CDR2 is YENEEA in the germline V gene. This CDR3 comprises 18 residues. J gave up 9 bases and V 8 bases, and 20 bases lay outside the gene matches.

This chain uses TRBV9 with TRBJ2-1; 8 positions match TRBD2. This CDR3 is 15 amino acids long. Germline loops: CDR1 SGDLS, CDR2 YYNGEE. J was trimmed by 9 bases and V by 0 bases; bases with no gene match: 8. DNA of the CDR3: TGTGCCAGCAGCGTAGGAAGCGGGAGTTTGGTTGAGCAGTTCTTC. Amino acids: CASSVGSGSLVEQFF.

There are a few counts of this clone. The CDR3 DNA reads TGTGCCTGGAGCGCCGACCCTTCACCCCTCCACTTT. Translating gives CAWSADPSPLHF. This chain uses TRBV30 with TRBJ1-6, with D unclear. Trimming shortened V by 3 bases and J by 9 bases, and 9 bases separated the two germline ends. Germline CDR1 and CDR2: GTSNPN and SVGIG (reference sequence). The CDR3 totals 12 residues.

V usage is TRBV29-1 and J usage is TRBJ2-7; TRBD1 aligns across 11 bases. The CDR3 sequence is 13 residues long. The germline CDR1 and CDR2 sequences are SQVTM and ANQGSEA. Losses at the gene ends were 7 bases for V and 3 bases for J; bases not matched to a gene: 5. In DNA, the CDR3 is TGCAGCGCCTCCGGGACAGGGGGCTACGAGCAGTACTTC. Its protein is CSASGTGGYEQYF.

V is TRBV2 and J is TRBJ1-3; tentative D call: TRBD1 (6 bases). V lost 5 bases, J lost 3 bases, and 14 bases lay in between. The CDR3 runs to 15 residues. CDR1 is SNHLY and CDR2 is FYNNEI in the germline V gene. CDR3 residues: CASSQGGAGGNTIYF. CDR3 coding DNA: TGTGCCAGCAGTCAAGGGGGGGCTGGTGGAAACACCATATATTTT.

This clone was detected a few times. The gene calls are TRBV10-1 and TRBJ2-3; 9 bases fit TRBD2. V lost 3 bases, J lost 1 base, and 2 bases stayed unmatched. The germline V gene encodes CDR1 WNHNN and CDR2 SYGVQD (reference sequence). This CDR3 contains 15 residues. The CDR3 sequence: CASSDLAGRTDTQYF. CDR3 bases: TGCGCCAGCAGTGACCTAGCGGGACGCACAGATACGCAGTATTTT.

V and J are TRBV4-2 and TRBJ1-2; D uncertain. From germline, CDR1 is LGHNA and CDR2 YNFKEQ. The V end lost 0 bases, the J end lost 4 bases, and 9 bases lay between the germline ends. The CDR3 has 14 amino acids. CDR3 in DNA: TGTGCCAGCAGCCAAGATATTAGCTCCTATGGCTACACCTTC. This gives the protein CASSQDISSYGYTF.

This chain's CDR3 is CASSPLIAGSTDTQYF. CDR3 sequence (DNA): TGTGCCAGCAGCCCTCTGATAGCGGGATCAACAGATACGCAGTATTTT. This chain links TRBV7-8 with TRBJ2-3; TRBD2 matches at 8 bases. The CDR3 covers 16 residues. J lost 3 bases, V lost 5 bases, and 10 bases had no gene match. The germline V gene has CDR1 SGHVS and CDR2 FQNEAQ.

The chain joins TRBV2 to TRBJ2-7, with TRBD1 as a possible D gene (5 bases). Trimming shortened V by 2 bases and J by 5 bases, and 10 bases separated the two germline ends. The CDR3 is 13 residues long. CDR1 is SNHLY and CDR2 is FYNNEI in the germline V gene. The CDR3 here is CASSEQGLNEQYF. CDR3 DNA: TGTGCCAGCAGTGAACAGGGTCTGAACGAGCAGTACTTC.

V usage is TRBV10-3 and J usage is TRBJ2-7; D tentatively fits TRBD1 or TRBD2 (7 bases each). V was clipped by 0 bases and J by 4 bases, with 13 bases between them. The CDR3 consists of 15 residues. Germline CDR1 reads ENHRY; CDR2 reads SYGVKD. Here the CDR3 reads CAISESAGQLYEQYF. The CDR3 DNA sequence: TGTGCCATCAGTGAGTCAGCGGGACAGCTATACGAGCAGTACTTC.

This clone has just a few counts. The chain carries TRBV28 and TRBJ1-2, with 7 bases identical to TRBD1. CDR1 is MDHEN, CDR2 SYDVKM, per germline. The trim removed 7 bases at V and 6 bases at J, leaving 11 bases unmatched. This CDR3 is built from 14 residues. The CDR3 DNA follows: TGTGCCAGCATAAAAAGCCTCACAGGGGATGGCTACACCTTC. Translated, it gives CASIKSLTGDGYTF.

CDR3 coding DNA: TGTGCCAGCAGCTTAGCGGGGACTAACAATGAGCAGTTCTTC. Amino acid sequence: CASSLAGTNNEQFF. This rearrangement joins TRBV7-2 to TRBJ2-1, with 7 nucleotides matching TRBD2. Germline V gene data show CDR1 as SGHTA and CDR2 as FQGNSA. Germline trimming cut 0 bases from V and 5 bases from J; bases unmatched to any gene: 1. The CDR3 is made up of 14 amino acids.

The CDR3 is CASSLWAGRMNTEAFF. As DNA, the CDR3 is TGTGCCAGCAGTTTATGGGCGGGACGCATGAACACTGAAGCTTTCTTT. This chain uses TRBV27 with TRBJ1-1, with D possibly being TRBD1 (5 bases). This CDR3 contains 16 residues. The V end was cut by 1 base, the J end by 0 bases, with 12 bases between. Germline lookup yields CDR1 MNHEY and CDR2 SMNVEV (reference sequence).

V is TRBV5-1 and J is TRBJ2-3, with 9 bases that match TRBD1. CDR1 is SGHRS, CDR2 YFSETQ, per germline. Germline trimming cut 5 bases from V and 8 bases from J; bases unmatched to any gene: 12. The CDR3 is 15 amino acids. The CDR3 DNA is TGCGCCAGCAGAGACGGGACAGGGAAGTCGGGTACGCAGTATTTT. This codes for CASRDGTGKSGTQYF.

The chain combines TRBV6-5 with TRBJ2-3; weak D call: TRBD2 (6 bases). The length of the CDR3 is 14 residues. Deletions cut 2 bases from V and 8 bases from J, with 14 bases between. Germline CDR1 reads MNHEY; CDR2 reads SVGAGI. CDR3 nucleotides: TGTGCCAGCAGTTACGGTGGAGGGCGCGCTACGCAGTATTTT. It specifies CASSYGGGRATQYF.

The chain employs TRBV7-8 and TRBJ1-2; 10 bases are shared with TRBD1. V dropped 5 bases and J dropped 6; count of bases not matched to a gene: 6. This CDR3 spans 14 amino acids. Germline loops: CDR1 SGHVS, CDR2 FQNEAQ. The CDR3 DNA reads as TGTGCCAGCAGCCGAGGGGACAGGGGTAATGGCTACACCTTC. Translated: CASSRGDRGNGYTF.

The CDR3 region has the DNA TGTGCCAGCAGCCCGATGACAGGGGGACTCTCGGTAACCGGCTACACCTTC. Protein product: CASSPMTGGLSVTGYTF. The genes are TRBV9 and TRBJ1-2; 9 bases map to TRBD1. Trimming cost V 4 bases and J 8 bases; bases outside gene matches: 18. CDR1 and CDR2 from the germline V gene are SGDLS and YYNGEE. The CDR3 is 17 amino acids.

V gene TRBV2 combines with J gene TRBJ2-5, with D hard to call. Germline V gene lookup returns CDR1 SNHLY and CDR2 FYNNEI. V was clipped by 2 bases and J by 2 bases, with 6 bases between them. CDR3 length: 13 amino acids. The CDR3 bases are TGTGCCAGCAGTGAAAGGAGACAAGAGACCCAGTACTTC. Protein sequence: CASSERRQETQYF.

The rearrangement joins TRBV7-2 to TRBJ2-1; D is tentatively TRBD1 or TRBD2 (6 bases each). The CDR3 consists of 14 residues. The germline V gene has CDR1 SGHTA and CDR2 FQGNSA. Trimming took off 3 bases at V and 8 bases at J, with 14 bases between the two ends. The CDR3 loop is CASSFEQGRHEQFF. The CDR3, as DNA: TGTGCCAGCAGCTTCGAGCAGGGGAGGCATGAGCAGTTCTTC. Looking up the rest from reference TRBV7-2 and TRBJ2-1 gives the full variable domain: GAGVSQSPSNKVTEKGKDVELRCDPISGHTALYWYRQSLGQGLEFLIYFQGNSAPDKSGLPSDRFSAERTGGSVSTLTIQRTQQEDSAVYLCASSFEQGRHEQFFGPGTRLTVL.

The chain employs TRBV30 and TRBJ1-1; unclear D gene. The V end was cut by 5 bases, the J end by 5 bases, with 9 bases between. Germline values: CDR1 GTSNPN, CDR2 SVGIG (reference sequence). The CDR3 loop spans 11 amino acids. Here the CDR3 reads CAWARETEAFF. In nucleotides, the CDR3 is TGTGCCTGGGCTAGGGAAACTGAAGCTTTCTTT.

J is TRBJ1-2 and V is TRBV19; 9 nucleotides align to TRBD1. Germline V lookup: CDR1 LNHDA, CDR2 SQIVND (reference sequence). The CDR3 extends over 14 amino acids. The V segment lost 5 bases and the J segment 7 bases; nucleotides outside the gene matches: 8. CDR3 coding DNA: TGTGCCAGTAGTGACCCGGGACAGGGATTTGGCTACACCTTC. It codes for CASSDPGQGFGYTF.

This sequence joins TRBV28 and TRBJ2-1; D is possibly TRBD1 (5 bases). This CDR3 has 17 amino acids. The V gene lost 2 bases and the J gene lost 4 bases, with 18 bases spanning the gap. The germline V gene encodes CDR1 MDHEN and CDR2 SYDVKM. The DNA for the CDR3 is TGTGCCAGCAGTTTACCCGGCGGATTCAGGGAATACAATGAGCAGTTCTTC. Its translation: CASSLPGGFREYNEQFF.

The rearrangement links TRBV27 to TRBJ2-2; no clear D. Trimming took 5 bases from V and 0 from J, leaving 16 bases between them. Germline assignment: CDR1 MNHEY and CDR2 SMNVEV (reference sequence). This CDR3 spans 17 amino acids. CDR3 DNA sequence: TGTGCCAGCAGTCTCAACCTCCGACGGACGAACACCGGGGAGCTGTTTTTT. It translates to CASSLNLRRTNTGELFF.

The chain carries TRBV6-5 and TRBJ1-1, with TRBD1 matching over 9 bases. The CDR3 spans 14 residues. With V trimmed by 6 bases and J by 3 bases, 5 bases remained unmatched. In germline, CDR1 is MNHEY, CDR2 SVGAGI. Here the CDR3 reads CASREQGAYTEAFF. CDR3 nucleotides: TGTGCCAGCAGGGAACAGGGGGCCTACACTGAAGCTTTCTTT.